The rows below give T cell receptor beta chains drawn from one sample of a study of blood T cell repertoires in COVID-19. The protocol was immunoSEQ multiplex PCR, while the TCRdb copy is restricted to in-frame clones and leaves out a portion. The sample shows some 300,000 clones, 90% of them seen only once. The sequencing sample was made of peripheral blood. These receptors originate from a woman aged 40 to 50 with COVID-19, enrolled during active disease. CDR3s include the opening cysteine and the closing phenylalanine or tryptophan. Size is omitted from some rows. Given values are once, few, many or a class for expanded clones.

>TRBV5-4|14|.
CASSLATRAGELFF
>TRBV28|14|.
CASSTGPGGEKLFF
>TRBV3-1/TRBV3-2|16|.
CASSQVGHLVQETQYF
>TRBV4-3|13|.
CASSLTDYYGYTF
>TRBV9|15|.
CASTPREGSYNEQFF
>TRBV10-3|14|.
CAITGTSSSDTQYF
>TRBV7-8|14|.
CASSLLAGADTQYF
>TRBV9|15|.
CASSAVGGIGQPQHF
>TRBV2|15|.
CASTGTGTGTYGYTF
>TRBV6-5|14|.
CASSSTGPNQPQHF
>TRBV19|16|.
CASSKSRQGIHNEQFF
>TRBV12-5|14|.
CASGPGDSYYGYTF
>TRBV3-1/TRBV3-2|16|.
CASSPLRGGNRGEQYF
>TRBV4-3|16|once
CASSQDVGTGGYEQYF
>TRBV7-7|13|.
CASTVTGNQPQHF
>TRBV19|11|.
CASRPLGGYTF
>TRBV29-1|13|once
CSVRGISYNEQFF
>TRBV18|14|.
CASSPPGQNYEQYF
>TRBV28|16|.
CASSFYTGGKDYGYTF
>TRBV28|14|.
CASSLHQGARGYTF
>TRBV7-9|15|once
CASSAARIAGNEQFF
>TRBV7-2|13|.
CASSFQGDYEQYF
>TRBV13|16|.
CASSLSVWASSTEAFF
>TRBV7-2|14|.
CASGRGTGANIQYF
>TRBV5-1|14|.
CASSSQGKYNEQFF
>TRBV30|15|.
CAIGTGSGINNEQFF
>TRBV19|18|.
CASSFRTRRGSGANVLTF